This TCR beta chain was sequenced for a study of beta chain features in type 1 diabetes (dated by TCRdb to 2016 to 2018). About the full investigation: Mean age, gender distribution, total cell number and subset yield did not differ between patients and healthy donors. In the study, TCRB repertoires of sorted circulating CD4+ T cell subsets from recently diagnosed type 1 diabetes patients were compared with those of matched healthy donors. Whereas all 30 or so donors provided naive and central memory subsets, regulatory and stem cell-like memory subsets were isolated from just 8 patients and roughly 8 healthy donors. A total of approximately 100 million sorted cells were examined across all samples, and the number of cells per subset was strongly correlated with RNA yield. The paper's findings and limits, for the study overall: PCR might favor shorter templates, but patient and control samples were amplified and corrected together, so any skew would affect both groups equally. A moderate but significant shortening of TCRB CDR3 length was observed in type 1 diabetes patients in all four CD4+ subsets. Because small numbers of individuals were included in the HLA sub-analyses, any influence of HLA type on TCRB rearrangement was left unresolved. Fewer insertions and more nucleotide deletions at VDJ recombination sites were observed in patients with type 1 diabetes, implying thymic rearrangement abnormalities. Sequencing cDNA rather than genomic DNA could over-represent highly expressing activated cells, although activation and CD3 levels did not differ between groups. The naive, central memory and regulatory TCRB repertoires appeared to resemble one another more closely among patients than among healthy donors.

This clone has just one count. Its antigen remains unidentified. No much larger clone is present one base from it, and per-base qualities are unavailable. The entire amount of isolated RNA was reverse transcribed using the High Capacity cDNA Reverse Transcription Kit, so the sequenced TCRB transcripts were expressed ones. Deep immunoSEQ sequencing was performed on naive, central memory and regulatory T cell samples, with an average of roughly 3.3 million total reads per sample. Sorted cells were lysed in RLT buffer, and RNA was extracted using DNase-treated RNeasy Micro or Mini kits according to cell number. To prevent cross-contamination, each cell subset was processed individually, whereas patient and healthy donor samples were processed jointly. The immunoSEQ multiplex PCR was used to amplify TCRB sequences from cDNA, generating 87-bp fragments that spanned the CDR3 region. Amplicons were sequenced on the Illumina HiSeq platform. The published analysis was carried out like this. PCR bias was corrected computationally using synthetic template baselines, and reads within Hamming distance 2 were collapsed, with unmergeable singletons discarded. Reads were aligned against IMGT so that V, D and J genes, CDR3 length and insertions or deletions at six rearrangement sites could be assigned. Within each subset, clonotype counts were normalized to the number of sorted cells before true diversity and Gini coefficients were calculated with the tcR R package. The overlap coefficient, calculated on TCRB nucleotide sequences, was used to measure repertoire sharing. Out-of-frame TCRB sequences from naive cells were analyzed to stand in for the pre-selection repertoire. TCRdb holds this immuneACCESS table with in-frame rearrangements only. Some clones are missing; in checked studies, unresolved V genes explain under half, and the rest has no known cause. The DNA gave D and trimming, while V, J and clone size come from that table. For this sample the table gives 300,000 to 350,000 clones, of which roughly 13% were detected only once. Around 0.016% of the sample is taken by the ten largest.

The germline V end is reduced by 4 bases and the J end by 2 bases; junction bases left unmatched: 9. Including the terminal cysteine and phenylalanine, the CDR3 comprises 15 residues. The retained sequence is limited to the CDR3, 45 bases, with the frame set at the first base. CDR1 and CDR2 are drawn from the germline V gene: SGHRS, YFSETQ. Each donor gave one peripheral blood draw, averaging about 120 mL, which was collected into heparinised tubes. Naive, central memory, regulatory and stem cell-like memory CD4+ T cells were sorted on a BD FACSAria II using a panel including CD45RO, CCR7, CD25, CD127, CD95 and CD27. All sorted populations exceeded 95% purity. Right away, PBMCs were isolated by Lymphoprep density gradient centrifugation and were stained directly, with no culture step. So that batch effects would be minimized, each experiment stained and sorted samples in pairs, pairing one healthy donor with one patient.

The rearrangement combines TRBV5-1 with TRBJ2-7; 7 central nucleotides agree with TRBD1. The sequenced sample consisted of naive CD4+ T cells from blood. What this sample's cell subset or site label stands for: true naive CD4+ T cells. This sequence was found in a woman aged 18-29 years with type 1 diabetes. CDR3 region: CASSPGGTDTYEQYF. The DNA sequence follows: TGCGCCAGCAGCCCCGGTGGGACAGATACCTACGAGCAGTACTTC.